A selection of T cell receptor beta chains follows, all from one sample in a study of blood T cell repertoires in COVID-19. Sequencing used immunoSEQ multiplex PCR; TCRdb keeps in-frame clones, though not all of them. The table records 95,000 to 150,000 clones, approximately 90% of them present only once. The sample was peripheral blood. The receptors were gathered from a woman between 50 and 59 years old with acute or convalescent COVID-19. Each CDR3 is given with its conserved first and last residue. The D gene is left open where the match is weak.

j_gene: TRBJ2-7
v_gene: TRBV18
d_gene: -
CDR3aa: CASSPPLGAPYNEQYF

j_gene: TRBJ2-2
v_gene: TRBV6-2/TRBV6-3
d_gene: -
CDR3aa: CASSGRGGELFF

j_gene: TRBJ2-5
v_gene: TRBV15
d_gene: -
CDR3aa: CATSRDRGQETQYF

j_gene: TRBJ1-2
v_gene: TRBV29-1
d_gene: -
CDR3aa: CSGWEGPPETYGYTF

j_gene: TRBJ2-1
v_gene: TRBV5-1
d_gene: -
CDR3aa: CASSLEVGGGLSEQFF

j_gene: TRBJ1-1
v_gene: TRBV7-9
d_gene: TRBD1
CDR3aa: CASSPGQDTEAFF

j_gene: TRBJ1-1
v_gene: TRBV27
d_gene: -
CDR3aa: CASSFQGQNTEAFF

j_gene: TRBJ1-4
v_gene: TRBV30
d_gene: -
CDR3aa: CAWTWAATNEKLFF

j_gene: TRBJ1-2
v_gene: TRBV4-2
d_gene: -
CDR3aa: CASSPLAGRNYGYTF

j_gene: TRBJ2-7
v_gene: TRBV4-1
d_gene: TRBD2
CDR3aa: CASSQEVTRGRAYEQYF

j_gene: TRBJ2-1
v_gene: TRBV24-1
d_gene: TRBD1
CDR3aa: CATAGTGTYNEQFF

j_gene: TRBJ2-2
v_gene: TRBV11-2
d_gene: -
CDR3aa: CASSLGLDGGGELFF

j_gene: TRBJ2-5
v_gene: TRBV18
d_gene: -
CDR3aa: CASSPPQETQYF

j_gene: TRBJ2-7
v_gene: TRBV3-1/TRBV3-2
d_gene: TRBD2
CDR3aa: CASSRLAGDLYEQYF

j_gene: TRBJ2-1
v_gene: TRBV7-2
d_gene: TRBD1
CDR3aa: CASSTQGSTYNEQFF

j_gene: TRBJ2-5
v_gene: TRBV27
d_gene: -
CDR3aa: CASSLRLTGTQETQYF

j_gene: TRBJ2-1
v_gene: TRBV30
d_gene: -
CDR3aa: CAWSLDWSYNEQFF

j_gene: TRBJ2-1
v_gene: TRBV6-2/TRBV6-3
d_gene: TRBD1
CDR3aa: CASSYSGQGVPVYNEQFF

j_gene: TRBJ2-1
v_gene: TRBV7-2
d_gene: TRBD2
CDR3aa: CASSFTGTTYNEQFF

j_gene: TRBJ1-5
v_gene: TRBV27
d_gene: -
CDR3aa: CASSLSEGTNQPQHF

j_gene: TRBJ2-7
v_gene: TRBV6-2/TRBV6-3
d_gene: -
CDR3aa: CASSYEAGSSYEQYF

j_gene: TRBJ2-1
v_gene: TRBV2
d_gene: TRBD2
CDR3aa: CASRGLAGTNEQFF